This T cell receptor (beta chain) was sequenced for a study of cytomegalovirus exposure and HLA in healthy donors. Study findings and constraints: Under in vitro conditions, a few CMV-associated chains were confirmed as specific for CMV antigens. Follow-up analysis found HLA locus-dependent TCR association rates, highest for DRB1 and lowest for HLA-C. Many donors carried some public TCRs, although rarity characterized most TCR sequences.

Turning to this clone: Its antigen is not identified.

The germline CDR1 and CDR2 sequences are LGHNT and FRNRAP. The V gene lost 4 bases and the J gene lost 4 bases, with 16 bases spanning the gap. The CDR3 is made up of 15 amino acids. The PCR contained 60 Vbeta and 13 Jbeta primers. Sequenced by immunoSEQ multiplex PCR; TCRdb stores in-frame clones only, minus some. This table has over 150,000 clones, 60% to 80% appearing once. Material: PBMCs. The receptor's source is a woman aged 25 to 39 in good health and CMV-seronegative. The genes are TRBV12-5 and TRBJ1-1; tentative D call: TRBD1 (6 bases). The CDR3 coding sequence is TGTGCTAGTGGTTCCCTCCGGGGGGCAAGCACTGAAGCTTTCTTT. Translation gives CASGSLRGASTEAFF.